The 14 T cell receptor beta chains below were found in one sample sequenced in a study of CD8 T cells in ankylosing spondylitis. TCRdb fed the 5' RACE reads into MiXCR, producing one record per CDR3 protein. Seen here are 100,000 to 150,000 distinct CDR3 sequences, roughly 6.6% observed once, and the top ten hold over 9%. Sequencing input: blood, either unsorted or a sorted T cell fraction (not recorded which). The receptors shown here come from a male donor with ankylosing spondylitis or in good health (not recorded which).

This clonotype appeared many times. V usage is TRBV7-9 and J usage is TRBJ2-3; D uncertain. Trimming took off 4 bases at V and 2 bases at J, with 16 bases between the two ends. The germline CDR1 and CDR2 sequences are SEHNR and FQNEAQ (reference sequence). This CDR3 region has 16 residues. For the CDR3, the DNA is TGTGCCAGCAGCTCGATAGAGTATAATCCCACAGATACGCAGTATTTT. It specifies CASSSIEYNPTDTQYF.

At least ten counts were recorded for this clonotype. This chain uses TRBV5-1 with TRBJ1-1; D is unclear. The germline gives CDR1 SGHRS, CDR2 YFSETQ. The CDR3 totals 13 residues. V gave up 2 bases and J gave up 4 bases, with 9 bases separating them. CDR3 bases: TGCGCCAGCAGCTTTAGGGATGGCACTGAAGCTTTCTTT. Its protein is CASSFRDGTEAFF.

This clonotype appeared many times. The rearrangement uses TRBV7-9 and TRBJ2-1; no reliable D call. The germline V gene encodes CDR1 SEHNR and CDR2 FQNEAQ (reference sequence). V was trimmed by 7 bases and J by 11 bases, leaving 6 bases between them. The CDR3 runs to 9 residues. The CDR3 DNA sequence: TGTGCCAGCACCCAGCAGCAGTTCTTC. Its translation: CASTQQQFF.

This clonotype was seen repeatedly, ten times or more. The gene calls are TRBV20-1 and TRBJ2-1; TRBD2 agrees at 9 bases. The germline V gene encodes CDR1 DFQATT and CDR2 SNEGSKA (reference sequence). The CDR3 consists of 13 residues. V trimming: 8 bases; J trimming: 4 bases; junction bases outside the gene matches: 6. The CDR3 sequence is CSMGLADYNEQFF. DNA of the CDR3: TGCAGTATGGGACTAGCAGATTACAATGAGCAGTTCTTC.

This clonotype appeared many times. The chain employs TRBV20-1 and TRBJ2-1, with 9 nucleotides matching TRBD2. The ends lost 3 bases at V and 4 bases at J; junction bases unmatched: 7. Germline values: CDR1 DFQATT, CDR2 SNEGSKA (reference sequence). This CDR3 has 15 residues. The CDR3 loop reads CSASKRRGGYNEQFF. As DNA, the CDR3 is TGCAGTGCTAGTAAGAGGCGGGGGGGGTACAATGAGCAGTTCTTC.

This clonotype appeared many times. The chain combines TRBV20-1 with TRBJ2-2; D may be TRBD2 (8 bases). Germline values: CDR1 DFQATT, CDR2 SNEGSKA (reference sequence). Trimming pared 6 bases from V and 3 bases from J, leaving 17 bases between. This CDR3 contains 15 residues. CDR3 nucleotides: TGCAGTGCAAAGGTAGCGGGGACAGACACCGGGGAGCTGTTTTTT. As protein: CSAKVAGTDTGELFF.

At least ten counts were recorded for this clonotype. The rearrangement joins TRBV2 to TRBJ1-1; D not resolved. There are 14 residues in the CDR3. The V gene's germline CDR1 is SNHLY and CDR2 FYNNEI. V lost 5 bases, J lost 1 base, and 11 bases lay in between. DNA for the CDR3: TGTGCCAGCAGTAGTGGCGTGGGGAACACTGAAGCTTTCTTT. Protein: CASSSGVGNTEAFF.

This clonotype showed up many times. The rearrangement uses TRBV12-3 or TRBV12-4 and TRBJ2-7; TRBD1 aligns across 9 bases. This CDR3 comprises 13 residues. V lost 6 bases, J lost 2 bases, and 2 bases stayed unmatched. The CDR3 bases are TGTGCCAGCAGGGGACAGGGAACCTACGAGCAGTACTTC. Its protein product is CASRGQGTYEQYF.

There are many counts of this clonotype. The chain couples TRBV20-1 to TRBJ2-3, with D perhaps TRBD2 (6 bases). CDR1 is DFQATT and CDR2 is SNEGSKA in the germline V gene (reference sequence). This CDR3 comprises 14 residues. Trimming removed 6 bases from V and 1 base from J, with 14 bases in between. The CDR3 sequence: CSAGSSGGTDTQYF. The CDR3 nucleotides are TGCAGTGCCGGTAGTAGCGGCGGCACAGATACGCAGTATTTT.

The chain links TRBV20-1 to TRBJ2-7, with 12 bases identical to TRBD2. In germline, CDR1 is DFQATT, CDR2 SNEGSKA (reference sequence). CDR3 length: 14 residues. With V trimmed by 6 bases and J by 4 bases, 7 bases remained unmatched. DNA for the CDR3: TGCAGTGCCCTGACTAGCGGGGGTATTTACGAGCAGTACTTC. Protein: CSALTSGGIYEQYF.

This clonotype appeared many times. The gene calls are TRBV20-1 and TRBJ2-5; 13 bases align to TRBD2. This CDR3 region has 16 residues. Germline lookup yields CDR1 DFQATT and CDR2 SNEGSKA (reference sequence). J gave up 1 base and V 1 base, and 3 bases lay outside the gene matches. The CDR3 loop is CSARGRLAGGQETQYF. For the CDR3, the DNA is TGCAGTGCTAGAGGCCGACTAGCGGGAGGCCAAGAGACCCAGTACTTC.

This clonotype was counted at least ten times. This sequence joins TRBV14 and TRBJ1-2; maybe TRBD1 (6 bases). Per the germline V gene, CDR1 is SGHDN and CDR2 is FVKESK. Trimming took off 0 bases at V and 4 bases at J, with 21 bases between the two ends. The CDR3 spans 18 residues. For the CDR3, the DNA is TGTGCCAGCAGCCAAGACACGGGTTCCGGACAGCTTATCTATGGCTACACCTTC. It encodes CASSQDTGSGQLIYGYTF.

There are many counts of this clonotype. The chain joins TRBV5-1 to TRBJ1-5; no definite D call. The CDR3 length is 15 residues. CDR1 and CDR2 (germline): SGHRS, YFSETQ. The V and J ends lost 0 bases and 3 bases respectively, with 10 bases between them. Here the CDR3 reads CASSLDAQPNQPQHF. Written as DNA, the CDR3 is TGCGCCAGCAGCTTGGATGCCCAGCCCAATCAGCCCCAGCATTTT.

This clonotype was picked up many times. The CDR3 is CAISREYTYNEQFF. CDR3 nucleotide sequence: TGTGCCATCAGTCGGGAATATACGTACAATGAGCAGTTCTTC. The chain recombines TRBV10-3 with TRBJ2-1, with a weak D call TRBD2 (5 bases). In germline, CDR1 is ENHRY, CDR2 SYGVKD. The CDR3 has 14 residues. Trimming pared 5 bases from V and 4 bases from J, leaving 12 bases between.